This is a list of T cell receptor beta chains from one sample in a study of graft-versus-host responses after intestinal transplantation. TCRdb keeps only in-frame clones here, not all; method: immunoSEQ multiplex PCR. The data contain roughly 5,000 clones, roughly 80% of them singletons. Source: ileum tissue, taken around 230 days after intestinal transplant. These receptor sequences come from a human patient who received an intestinal transplant, so some T cells may come from the graft donor. Both conserved end residues are part of each CDR3.

j_call v_call cdr3_length cdr3_aa
TRBJ1-6 TRBV13 15 CASSLGQENHSPLHF
TRBJ2-2 TRBV9 16 CARSVEGGAGGGELFF
TRBJ1-5 TRBV7-3 15 CASSPSDGSNQPQHF
TRBJ1-4 TRBV7-9 14 CASSLGFVGEKLFF
TRBJ2-4 TRBV27 19 CASSSSGLAGGGTKNIQYF
TRBJ1-5 TRBV7-8 15 CASSLDRQTNQPQHF
TRBJ2-5 TRBV29-1 17 CSVEPGQGGVVSKTQYF
TRBJ1-5 TRBV7-8 15 CASSLGDSTNQPQHF
TRBJ1-6 TRBV6-9 16 CASSPYGGSYNSPLHF
TRBJ2-7 TRBV28 15 CASRAGASGAYEQYF
TRBJ1-4 TRBV5-1 16 CASSSGQISTNEKLFF
TRBJ2-7 TRBV6-4 14 CASSPGQEGSEQYF
TRBJ1-6 TRBV16 13 CASSGTYNSPLHF
TRBJ1-3 TRBV27 15 CASSLTGSSGNTIYF